Below, 26 T cell receptor beta chains from the same sample are listed, as sequenced in a study of control samples from healthy donors and cancer patients. TCRdb's table, derived via immunoSEQ multiplex PCR, lists solely in-frame clones and lacks some. The profile shows around 68,000 clones, more than 80% of them singletons. The material sequenced was PBMCs. Receptor source: a woman in her fifties or sixties with lung cancer.

This sequence joins TRBV5-1 and TRBJ1-1; 7 nucleotides agree with TRBD1. J was trimmed by 3 bases and V by 0 bases; bases with no gene match: 5. The CDR3 runs to 15 residues. CDR1 is SGHRS, CDR2 YFSETQ, per germline. The CDR3 here is CASSLVGGLDTEAFF. The CDR3 coding sequence is TGCGCCAGCAGCTTGGTAGGGGGCTTAGACACTGAAGCTTTCTTT.

The chain joins TRBV11-1 to TRBJ1-1; D is unclear. Germline-derived CDR1 and CDR2 are SGHAT and FQDESV (reference sequence). The CDR3 consists of 15 residues. V was shortened by 3 bases and J by 1 base, with 12 bases between the two germline ends. The CDR3 loop is CASSFIGKGNTEAFF. The DNA for the CDR3 is TGTGCCAGCAGCTTTATAGGGAAGGGGAACACTGAAGCTTTCTTT.

This rearrangement joins TRBV19 to TRBJ1-2; D not resolved. Between the trimmed V and J ends, which lost 7 bases and 3 bases, there was a span of 18 bases. Germline V gene lookup returns CDR1 LNHDA and CDR2 SQIVND (reference sequence). This CDR3 is 15 amino acids long. The chain's CDR3 is CASNRVGVGDYGYTF. CDR3 in DNA: TGTGCCAGTAATCGAGTCGGTGTCGGGGACTATGGCTACACCTTC.

The chain links TRBV20-1 to TRBJ2-7; D perhaps matches TRBD2 (6 bases). The CDR3 spans 11 residues. V was pared by 5 bases and J by 4 bases, with 9 bases between. Germline CDR1 is DFQATT and CDR2 is SNEGSKA (reference sequence). The CDR3 bases are TGCAGTGCTCCTAGCGTTTACGAGCAGTACTTC. It specifies CSAPSVYEQYF.

The chain uses TRBV7-2 and TRBJ2-3; 11 nucleotides align to TRBD2. CDR3 length: 18 amino acids. CDR1 is SGHTA and CDR2 is FQGNSA in the germline V gene. The J segment lost 2 bases and the V segment lost 4 bases, leaving 11 bases of the junction unmatched. CDR3 bases: TGTGCCAGCAGCTCGCGCCCGACTAGCGGGGTTGTCACAGATACGCAGTATTTT. Residues: CASSSRPTSGVVTDTQYF.

The chain joins TRBV19 to TRBJ2-1, with TRBD1 matching 9 bases. Trimming took 8 bases from V and 7 from J; bases not matched to a gene: 12. In germline, CDR1 is LNHDA, CDR2 SQIVND (reference sequence). The CDR3 is 15 residues long. CDR3 sequence (DNA): TGTGCCAGTCGGAGGACAGGGGCAGTTTTGAATGAGCAGTTCTTC. Its translation is CASRRTGAVLNEQFF.

The gene calls are TRBV28 and TRBJ2-5; D perhaps matches TRBD1 (5 bases). The V gene's germline CDR1 is MDHEN and CDR2 SYDVKM. The V and J ends lost 4 bases and 6 bases respectively, with 12 bases between them. The CDR3 spans 13 residues. CDR3 DNA sequence: TGTGCCAGCAGTTCAATAGGGGCAAAGACCCAGTACTTC. This gives the protein CASSSIGAKTQYF.

This rearrangement joins TRBV5-6 to TRBJ1-1; D might be TRBD1 (5 bases). This CDR3 contains 13 residues. Deletions cut 6 bases from V and 4 bases from J, with 13 bases between. Germline V gene data show CDR1 as SGHDT and CDR2 as YYEEEE. This CDR3 is CASTSTGGTEAFF. The CDR3 DNA reads as TGTGCCAGCACCTCCACGGGGGGCACTGAAGCTTTCTTT.

V usage is TRBV25-1 and J usage is TRBJ2-7; 7 bases match TRBD2. Germline V CDR1 and CDR2: MGHDK, SYGVNS. The ends lost 4 bases at V and 4 bases at J; junction bases unmatched: 7. The CDR3 contains 14 residues. CDR3 sequence (DNA): TGTGCCAGCAGTGGCTGGTCGGGAGGATACGAGCAGTACTTC. This encodes CASSGWSGGYEQYF.

J is TRBJ1-1 and V is TRBV10-3; D is unclear. Trimming left V 3 bases short and J 1 base short, with 12 bases between. The CDR3 has 15 residues. Germline V gene sequence: CDR1 ENHRY, CDR2 SYGVKD. The CDR3 here is CAISDKGSSNTEAFF. For the CDR3, the DNA is TGTGCCATCAGTGATAAGGGCAGTTCGAACACTGAAGCTTTCTTT.

This clone was seen only a few times. V usage is TRBV7-2 and J usage is TRBJ1-5, with D maybe TRBD1 (6 bases). The CDR3 spans 15 residues. V lost 1 base, J lost 3 bases, and 10 bases lay in between. Germline CDR1 reads SGHTA; CDR2 reads FQGNSA. The CDR3 DNA sequence: TGTGCCAGCAGCTTAGAGGGGGGGTACAATCAGCCCCAGCATTTT. Protein product: CASSLEGGYNQPQHF.

The count of this clone is one. The CDR3 coding sequence is TGTGCCAGCAGCGTAGCAGCAGGCCCTATGAACACTGAAGCTTTCTTT. Protein sequence: CASSVAAGPMNTEAFF. The chain carries TRBV9 and TRBJ1-1; D is unclear. V was trimmed by 0 bases and J by 0 bases, leaving 12 bases between them. CDR1 and CDR2 (germline): SGDLS, YYNGEE. CDR3 size: 16 residues.

The genes are TRBV9 and TRBJ2-7; D remains ambiguous. The length of the CDR3 is 14 residues. V dropped 4 bases and J dropped 0 bases, with 11 bases sitting between them. In germline, CDR1 is SGDLS, CDR2 YYNGEE. The CDR3 region has the DNA TGTGCCAGCAGCTTAACTTCTGGCTCCTACGAGCAGTACTTC. It yields the protein CASSLTSGSYEQYF.

The CDR3 protein is CASSFRITFYTEAFF. The CDR3 nucleotides read TGTGCCAGCAGTTTTCGGATCACCTTTTACACTGAAGCTTTCTTT. The chain links TRBV28 to TRBJ1-1; D gene uncertain. This CDR3 is 15 amino acids long. V shed 3 bases and J shed 3 bases, with 14 bases lying between them. The germline V gene has CDR1 MDHEN and CDR2 SYDVKM.

The CDR3 here is CASEKQGSTNEKLFF. CDR3 in DNA: TGTGCCAGTGAGAAACAGGGATCAACTAATGAAAAACTGTTTTTT. The V and J genes are TRBV6-6 and TRBJ1-4; maybe TRBD1 (6 bases). This CDR3 contains 15 residues. With 9 bases removed from V and 0 bases from J, the gap between germline ends came to 14 bases. The germline gives CDR1 MNHNY, CDR2 SVGAGI (reference sequence).

Only one count was recorded for this clone. The chain couples TRBV7-9 to TRBJ1-1, with a possible D match to TRBD1 (5 bases). CDR3 length equals 14 residues. Germline V lookup: CDR1 SEHNR, CDR2 FQNEAQ (reference sequence). Trimming left V 6 bases short and J 4 bases short, with 15 bases between. The CDR3 spells CASSSGLRGTEAFF. DNA of the CDR3: TGTGCCAGCAGTTCAGGGTTGAGGGGCACTGAAGCTTTCTTT.

A single count supports this clone. This chain links TRBV25-1 with TRBJ2-2; the match to TRBD2 covers 14 bases. V gave up 5 bases and J gave up 3 bases; unmatched junction bases: 5. CDR3 length equals 17 residues. CDR1 and CDR2 (germline): MGHDK, SYGVNS. Here the CDR3 reads CASSPTSGGADTGELFF. CDR3 DNA sequence: TGTGCCAGCAGTCCGACTAGCGGGGGGGCGGACACCGGGGAGCTGTTTTTT.

V gene TRBV5-6 combines with J gene TRBJ1-2, with a weak D call TRBD1 (5 bases). V was pared by 5 bases and J by 1 base, with 18 bases between. Germline CDR1 reads SGHDT; CDR2 reads YYEEEE. The CDR3 length is 16 residues. CDR3 region: CASRGRRDGNNYGYTF. The CDR3 coding sequence is TGTGCCAGCAGAGGAAGACGGGACGGAAATAACTATGGCTACACCTTC.

The V call is TRBV27, the J call TRBJ1-3, with 10 bases identical to TRBD1. V gave up 3 bases and J gave up 0 bases; unmatched junction bases: 11. The CDR3 length is 19 residues. Germline V lookup: CDR1 MNHEY, CDR2 SMNVEV (reference sequence). The DNA for the CDR3 is TGTGCCAGCAGTTTCTTTGGTCCCGGGACAGGGGCCTCTGGAAACACCATATATTTT. Translation gives CASSFFGPGTGASGNTIYF.

V gene TRBV7-7 combines with J gene TRBJ2-1; 8 bases align to TRBD2. From germline, CDR1 is SSHAT and CDR2 FNYEAQ (reference sequence). V dropped 4 bases and J dropped 3; count of bases not matched to a gene: 5. The CDR3 loop spans 15 amino acids. In DNA, the CDR3 is TGTGCCAGCAGCTCGGGACTAGACATCTACAATGAGCAGTTCTTC. The encoded protein is CASSSGLDIYNEQFF. The full variable domain, its missing parts supplied by reference TRBV7-7 and TRBJ2-1, is GAGVSQSPRYKVTKRGQDVTLRCDPISSHATLYWYQQALGQGPEFLTYFNYEAQPDKSGLPSDRFSAERPEGSISTLTIQRTEQRDSAMYRCASSSGLDIYNEQFFGPGTRLTVL.

The rearrangement uses TRBV7-2 and TRBJ1-2, with 9 bases matching TRBD1. Trimming at V came to 7 bases and at J to 10 bases, leaving 13 bases not matched to a gene. The length of the CDR3 is 14 residues. Germline V CDR1 and CDR2: SGHTA, FQGNSA. The CDR3 loop is CASTSSGTGLDYTF. The CDR3 nucleotides read TGTGCCAGCACATCTTCCGGGACAGGGCTAGACTACACCTTC.

V is TRBV28 and J is TRBJ1-5, with TRBD1 identical over 9 bases. The CDR3 spans 15 residues. The V segment lost 3 bases and the J segment 5 bases; nucleotides outside the gene matches: 5. Germline values: CDR1 MDHEN, CDR2 SYDVKM. The CDR3 bases are TGTGCCAGCAGTTTCCTGGACAGGGGCGATCAGCCCCAGCATTTT. Translation gives CASSFLDRGDQPQHF.

The CDR3: CASTIDRSQPQHF. The CDR3 coding sequence is TGTGCCAGCACTATTGACAGGAGTCAGCCCCAGCATTTT. The chain has TRBV2 and TRBJ1-5; TRBD1 is a possible D gene (6 bases). Looked up from germline, CDR1 is SNHLY and CDR2 is FYNNEI. V lost 7 bases, J lost 6 bases, and 13 bases lay in between. The CDR3 is 13 amino acids.

The chain links TRBV29-1 to TRBJ1-1, with 8 bases that match TRBD1. The CDR3 runs 13 residues. CDR1 SQVTM and CDR2 ANQGSEA come from the germline V gene. Losses at the gene ends were 4 bases for V and 3 bases for J; bases not matched to a gene: 4. Here the CDR3 DNA reads TGCAGCGTTGCCGAGGACAGGGACACTGAAGCTTTCTTT. The encoded protein is CSVAEDRDTEAFF.

This chain uses TRBV7-2 with TRBJ2-7; the D gene is possibly TRBD2 (6 bases). The CDR3 covers 16 residues. Germline loops: CDR1 SGHTA, CDR2 FQGNSA. V dropped 1 base and J dropped 6 bases, with 19 bases sitting between them. In DNA form, the CDR3 reads TGTGCCAGCAGCTTAGACCCCCAGGGACTTCGAATCGAGCAGTACTTC. Its translation is CASSLDPQGLRIEQYF.

The chain couples TRBV6-5 to TRBJ1-2; a possible D gene is TRBD1 (5 bases). This CDR3 region has 12 residues. CDR1 is MNHEY and CDR2 is SVGAGI in the germline V gene. Trimming left V 2 bases short and J 8 bases short, with 9 bases between. CDR3: CASSYQGGGYTF. The DNA for the CDR3 is TGTGCCAGCAGTTACCAGGGTGGCGGCTACACCTTC.